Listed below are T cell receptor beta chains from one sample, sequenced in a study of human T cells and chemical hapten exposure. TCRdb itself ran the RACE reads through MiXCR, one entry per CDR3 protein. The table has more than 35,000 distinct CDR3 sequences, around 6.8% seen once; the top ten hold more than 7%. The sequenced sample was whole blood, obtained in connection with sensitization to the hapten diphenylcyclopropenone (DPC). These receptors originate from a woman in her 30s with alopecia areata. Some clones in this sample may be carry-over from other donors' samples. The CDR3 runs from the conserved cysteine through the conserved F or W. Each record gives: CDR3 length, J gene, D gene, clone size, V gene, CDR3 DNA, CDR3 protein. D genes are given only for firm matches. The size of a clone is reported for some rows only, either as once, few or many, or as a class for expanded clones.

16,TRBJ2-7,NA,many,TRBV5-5,TGTGCCAGCACCGTACACCTCTCGCGGCCACCCTACGAGCAGTACTTC,CASTVHLSRPPYEQYF
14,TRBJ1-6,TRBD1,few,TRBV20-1,TGCAGTGCTAGAGTGGACAGGGCTAATTCACCCCTCCACTTT,CSARVDRANSPLHF
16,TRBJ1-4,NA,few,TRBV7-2,TGTGCCAGCAGTCGCGGTGGAGGGCTTCATAATGAAAAACTGTTTTTT,CASSRGGGLHNEKLFF
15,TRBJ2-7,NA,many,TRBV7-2,TGTGCCAGCAGCCTCAGGGACTCCGAGGGGCTCGAGCAGTACTTC,CASSLRDSEGLEQYF
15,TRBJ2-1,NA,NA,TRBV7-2,TGTGCCAGCAGCGCACGGCAGGGAGCCTACAATGAGCAGTTCTTC,CASSARQGAYNEQFF
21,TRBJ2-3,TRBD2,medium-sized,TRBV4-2,TGTGCCAGCAGCCAACGTATTTCTAGCGGGGCGCAGAGTCGTAGCACAGATACGCAGTATTTT,CASSQRISSGAQSRSTDTQYF
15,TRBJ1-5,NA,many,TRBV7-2,TGTGCCAGCAGCCTCTCAGGGGCTAGCAATCAGCCCCAGCATTTT,CASSLSGASNQPQHF
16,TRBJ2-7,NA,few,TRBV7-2,TGTGCCAGCAGCTTGTGGGGCGGGACAGTCTCCTACGAGCAGTACTTC,CASSLWGGTVSYEQYF
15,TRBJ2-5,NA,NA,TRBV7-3,TGTGCCAGCAGCCCTTTGGGGGGAAGTGGAGAGACCCAGTACTTC,CASSPLGGSGETQYF
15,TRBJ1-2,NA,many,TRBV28,TGTGCCAGCAGTTGGGCCCCGGTAGCTAACTATGGCTACACCTTC,CASSWAPVANYGYTF
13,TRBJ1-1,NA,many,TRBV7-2,TGTGCCAGCAGCTTCGAGAAAGGCAGGGAAGCTTTCTTT,CASSFEKGREAFF
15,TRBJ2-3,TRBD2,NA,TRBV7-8,TGTGCCAGCAGCTTACTAGCGGGGGGGCCAGATACGCAGTATTTT,CASSLLAGGPDTQYF
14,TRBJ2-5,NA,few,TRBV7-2,TGTGCCAGCAGCTTTGACCCGAATCAAGAGACCCAGTACTTC,CASSFDPNQETQYF
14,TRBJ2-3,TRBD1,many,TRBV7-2,TGTGCCAGCAGCTTTGGGACAGCGGCAGATACGCAGTATTTT,CASSFGTAADTQYF
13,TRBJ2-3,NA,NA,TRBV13,TGTGCCACCCAACTTGAGCTCTCAGATACGCAGTATTTT,CATQLELSDTQYF
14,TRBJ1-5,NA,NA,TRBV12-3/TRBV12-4,TGTGCCAGTGCCCCAAATACAGGGAAAGGTCCCCAGCATTTT,CASAPNTGKGPQHF
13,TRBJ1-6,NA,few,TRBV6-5,TGTGCCAGCAGTTACTACCAGGGCTCACCCCTCCACTTT,CASSYYQGSPLHF
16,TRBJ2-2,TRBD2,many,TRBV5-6,TGTGCCAGCAGCTTGCCTAGCGGGGTTAACACCGGGGAGCTGTTTTTT,CASSLPSGVNTGELFF
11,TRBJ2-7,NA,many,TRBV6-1,TGTGCCAGCGATGGAGCCTACGAGCAGTACTTC,CASDGAYEQYF
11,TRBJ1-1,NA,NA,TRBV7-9,TGTGCCAGCAGCTTAACCACTGAAGCTTTCTTT,CASSLTTEAFF
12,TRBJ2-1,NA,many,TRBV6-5,TGTGCCAGCAGTCAAACAGGTCCCGAGCAGTTCTTC,CASSQTGPEQFF
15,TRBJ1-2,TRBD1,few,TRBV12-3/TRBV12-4,TGTGCCAGCAGTTTAGGTTCCGGACAGGGGGCTGGCTACACCTTC,CASSLGSGQGAGYTF
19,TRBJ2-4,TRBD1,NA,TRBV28,TGTGCCAGCAGTTTTTCTAAGGTTTCCACCGGGACAGAAAAAAACATTCAGTACTTC,CASSFSKVSTGTEKNIQYF
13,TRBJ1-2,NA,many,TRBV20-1,TGCAGTGCTAGAGATTGGGCTAACTATGGCTACACCTTC,CSARDWANYGYTF
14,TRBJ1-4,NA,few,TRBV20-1,TGCAGTGCTAAGCAAGGTCTTGAGGTAGAAAAACTGTTTTTT,CSAKQGLEVEKLFF
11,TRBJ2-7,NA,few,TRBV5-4,TGTGCCAGCAGCTGGGGACAAGAGCAGTACTTC,CASSWGQEQYF
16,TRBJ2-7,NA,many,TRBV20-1,TGCAGTGCTACCCGGGGCGGTTGGCAACAGGGCGGGGAGCAGTACTTC,CSATRGGWQQGGEQYF
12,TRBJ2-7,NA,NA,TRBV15,TGTGCCACCAGCAGGTCGCTTGGCGAGCAGTACTTC,CATSRSLGEQYF
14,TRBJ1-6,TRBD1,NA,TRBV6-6,TGTGCCAGCAGTCGGACAGGGAGAGATTCACCCCTCCACTTT,CASSRTGRDSPLHF
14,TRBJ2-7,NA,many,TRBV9,TGTGCCAGCAGCTCCGGGGAGGCCACCTACGAGCAGTACTTC,CASSSGEATYEQYF
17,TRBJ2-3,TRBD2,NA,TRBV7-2,TGTGCCAGCAGCTTAGGAGGGACTAGCGGGGGGGCCTATACGCAGTATTTT,CASSLGGTSGGAYTQYF
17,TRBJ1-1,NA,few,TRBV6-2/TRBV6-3,TGTGCCAGCAGTTACCCCTCAACAGGCTTAATGAACACTGAAGCTTTCTTT,CASSYPSTGLMNTEAFF
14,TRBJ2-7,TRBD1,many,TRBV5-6,TGTGCCAGCAGCCCCGGGACAGGCATCTACGAGCAGTACTTC,CASSPGTGIYEQYF
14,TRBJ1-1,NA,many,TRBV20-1,TGCAGTGCTAGAGTGGCCCTTTTGAACACTGAAGCTTTCTTT,CSARVALLNTEAFF
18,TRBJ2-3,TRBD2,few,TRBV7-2,TGTGCCAGCAGCCCCCCCCTTCCCCGGACTAGCGGGGGGAATACGCAGTATTTT,CASSPPLPRTSGGNTQYF
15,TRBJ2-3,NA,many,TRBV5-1,TGCGCCAGCAGCCGACAGGAATTTGAGACAGATACGCAGTATTTT,CASSRQEFETDTQYF
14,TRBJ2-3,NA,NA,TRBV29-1,TGCAGCGCAACAGGGAGCATCGGCACAGATACGCAGTATTTT,CSATGSIGTDTQYF
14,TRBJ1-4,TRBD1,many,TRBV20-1,TGCAGTGCTAGATCTGGGCAGGGGGATGAAAAACTGTTTTTT,CSARSGQGDEKLFF
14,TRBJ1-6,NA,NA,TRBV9,TGTGCCAGCAGCGCGGGGGACTTAGGATCACCCCTCCACTTT,CASSAGDLGSPLHF
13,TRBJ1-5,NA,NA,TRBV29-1,TGCAGCGCCGGCTGGGGGAGCAATCAGCCCCAGCATTTT,CSAGWGSNQPQHF
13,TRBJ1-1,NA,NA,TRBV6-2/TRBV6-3,TGTGTCAGCAGTTATACGAGAGACTTTTCAGCTTTCTTT,CVSSYTRDFSAFF
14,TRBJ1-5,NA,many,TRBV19,TGTGCCAGTAGTATGCGGGGGGTTGGTCAGCCCCAGCATTTT,CASSMRGVGQPQHF
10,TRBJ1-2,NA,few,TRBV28,TGTGCCAGCAGTTCCGAAGGCTACACCTTC,CASSSEGYTF
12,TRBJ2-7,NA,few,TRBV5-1,TGCGCCAGCAGCTCGACCTCCTACGAGCAGTACTTC,CASSSTSYEQYF
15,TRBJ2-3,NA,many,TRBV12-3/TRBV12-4,TGTGCCAGCAGTTTAGCCGACAGTTTAACAGATACGCAGTATTTT,CASSLADSLTDTQYF
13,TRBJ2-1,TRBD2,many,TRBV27,TGTGCCAGCGGGACTAGCGGCTACAATGAGCAGTTCTTC,CASGTSGYNEQFF
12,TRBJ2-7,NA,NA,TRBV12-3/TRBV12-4,TGTGCCAGCAGTTTTGGTCCCTACGAGCAGTACTTC,CASSFGPYEQYF
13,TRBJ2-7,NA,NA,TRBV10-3,TGTGCCATCAGTGCCTTGGTGACCTACGAGCAGTACTTC,CAISALVTYEQYF
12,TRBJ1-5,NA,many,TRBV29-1,TGCAGCGTTGCTTCCGGCAATCAGCCCCAGCATTTT,CSVASGNQPQHF
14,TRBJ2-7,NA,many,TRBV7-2,TGTGCCAGCAGCTTAGAACAGGGCTCCTACGAGCAGTACTTC,CASSLEQGSYEQYF
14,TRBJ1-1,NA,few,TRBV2,TGTGCCAGCAGTGAAGCCCGGGTTGGAACTGAAGCTTTCTTT,CASSEARVGTEAFF
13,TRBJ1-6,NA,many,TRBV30,TGTGCCTGGACGAAACAGGATTATTCACCCCTCCACTTT,CAWTKQDYSPLHF
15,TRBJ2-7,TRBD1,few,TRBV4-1,TGCGCCAGCAGCCAGGGACAGGGTTTGTCCCCAGAGCAGTACTTC,CASSQGQGLSPEQYF
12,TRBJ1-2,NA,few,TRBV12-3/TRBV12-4,TGTGCCACCATGGGAGTCCACTATGGCTACACCTTC,CATMGVHYGYTF
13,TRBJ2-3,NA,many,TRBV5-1,TGCGCCAGCAGCGCGTACAGGGCAGATACGCAGTATTTT,CASSAYRADTQYF